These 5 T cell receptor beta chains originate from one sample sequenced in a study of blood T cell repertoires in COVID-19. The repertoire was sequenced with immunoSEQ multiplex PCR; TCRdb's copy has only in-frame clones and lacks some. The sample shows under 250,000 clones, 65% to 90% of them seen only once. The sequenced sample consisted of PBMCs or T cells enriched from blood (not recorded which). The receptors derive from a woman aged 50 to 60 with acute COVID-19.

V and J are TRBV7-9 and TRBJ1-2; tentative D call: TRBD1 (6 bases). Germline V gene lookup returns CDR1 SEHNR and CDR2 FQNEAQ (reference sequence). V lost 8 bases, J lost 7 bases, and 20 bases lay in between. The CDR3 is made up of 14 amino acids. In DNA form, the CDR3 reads TGTGCCAGCTCCGGACAGTATTCAGGCCGTGGCTACACCTTC. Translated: CASSGQYSGRGYTF.

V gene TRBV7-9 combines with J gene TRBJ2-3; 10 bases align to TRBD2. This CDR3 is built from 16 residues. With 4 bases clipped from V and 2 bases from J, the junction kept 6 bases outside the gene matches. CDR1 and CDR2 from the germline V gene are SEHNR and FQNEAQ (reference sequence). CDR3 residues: CASSYVLAGNTDTQYF. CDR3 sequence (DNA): TGTGCCAGCAGCTATGTACTAGCGGGGAACACAGATACGCAGTATTTT.

CDR3 sequence: CASSLPAGTEAFF. The CDR3 coding sequence is TGTGCCAGCAGCTTACCAGCCGGGACAGAGGCTTTCTTT. The chain employs TRBV11-2 and TRBJ1-1; 7 positions agree with TRBD1. With 2 bases clipped from V and 11 bases from J, the junction kept 8 bases outside the gene matches. CDR3 length: 13 amino acids. Germline V gene lookup returns CDR1 SGHAT and CDR2 FQNNGV. The full variable domain, its missing parts supplied by reference TRBV11-2 and TRBJ1-1, is EAGVAQSPRYKIIEKRQSVAFWCNPISGHATLYWYQQILGQGPKLLIQFQNNGVVDDSQLPKDRFSAERLKGVDSTLKIQPAKLEDSAVYLCASSLPAGTEAFFGQGTRLTVV.

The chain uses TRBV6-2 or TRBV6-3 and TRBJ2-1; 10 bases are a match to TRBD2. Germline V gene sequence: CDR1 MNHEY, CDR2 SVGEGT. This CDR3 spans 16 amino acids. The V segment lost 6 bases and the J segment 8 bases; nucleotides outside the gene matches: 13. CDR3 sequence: CASSPFPAGGPHEQFF. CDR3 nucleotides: TGTGCCAGCAGCCCCTTTCCAGCGGGGGGGCCGCATGAGCAGTTCTTC.

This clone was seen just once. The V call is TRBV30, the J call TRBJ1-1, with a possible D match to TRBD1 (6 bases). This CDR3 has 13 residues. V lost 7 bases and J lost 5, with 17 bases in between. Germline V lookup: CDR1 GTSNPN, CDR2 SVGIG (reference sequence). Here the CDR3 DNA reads TGTGCCTCTGGGGGCCTAGGCGGGACTGAAGCTTTCTTT. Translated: CASGGLGGTEAFF.